This entry describes one TCR beta chain. The data originate from a study of blood T cell repertoires in COVID-19. Study summary: PBMCs, B-cell-depleted T cells, or T cells were the source of the cDNA or gDNA that made up the material.

In the study's own analysis: Reference gene primer amplification gave estimated nucleated cell counts. Assay: immunoSEQ multiplex PCR; the TCRdb copy retains only in-frame clones and omits some. For V, J and clone size, that table is used; D and trimming come from the DNA. The data contain more than 65,000 clones, around 76% of them singletons. The CDR3 covers 17 residues. Per germline, CDR1 SGHNT and CDR2 YYREEE (reference sequence). Trimming removed 0 bases from V and 0 bases from J, with 10 bases in between. The chain employs TRBV5-4 and TRBJ2-6; D unclear. The sequencing input was peripheral blood. The clonotype originates from a woman of 80 years or more with active or convalescent COVID-19. The CDR3 spells CASSLVGLYSGANVLTF. CDR3 coding DNA: TGTGCCAGCAGCTTGGTTGGGCTATACTCTGGGGCCAACGTCCTGACTTTC.